The present T cell receptor beta chain was sequenced within a study of cytomegalovirus exposure and HLA in healthy donors. General observations from the study: A further, later analysis showed that HLA-associated TCR beta chains (compared with equally common others) were more clonally expanded. A missense DCLRE1C variant was associated with V- and J-gene trimming of TCR beta chains in a later analysis, and an independent cohort replicated the association.

Turning to this clone: Its specificity is unknown.

Researchers ran the PCR with 60 Vbeta and 13 Jbeta primers. Only in-frame clones appear in the TCRdb table, and some are missing; sequencing was by immunoSEQ multiplex PCR. This table has 210,000 or so clones, 70% to 85% appearing once. The germline V gene has CDR1 SGHRS and CDR2 YFSETQ. CDR3 length: 15 residues. Trimming removed 6 bases at V and 2 bases at J, with 18 bases between. The sequencing sample was made of PBMCs. The V and J genes are TRBV5-1 and TRBJ2-7; weak D call: TRBD1 (6 bases). This receptor was identified in a woman in her forties in good health and CMV-seronegative. CDR3 region: CASTRSPDSTYEQYF. The CDR3 coding sequence is TGCGCCAGCACCCGATCCCCGGACAGTACCTACGAGCAGTACTTC.